This T cell receptor (beta chain) comes out of a study of graft-versus-host responses after intestinal transplantation. A word on this clone: What it binds is not known.

The CDR3 runs 13 residues. Losses at the gene ends were 8 bases for V and 7 bases for J; bases not matched to a gene: 7. The germline V gene has CDR1 GTSNPN and CDR2 SVGIG (reference sequence). Profiling relied on immunoSEQ multiplex PCR, and the TCRdb table lists in-frame clones only, not all of them. The sample lists some 120,000 clones, roughly 92% occurring once. This specimen consisted of unstimulated CD4+ T cells sorted from spleen or lymph node cells, obtained before transplant. The chain employs TRBV30 and TRBJ2-1; TRBD2 matches at 11 bases. This clonotype originated in a human donor who was the organ donor for an intestinal transplant. The CDR3 reads CAVRLAGTNEQFF. The CDR3 coding sequence is TGTGCCGTCCGACTAGCGGGAACGAATGAGCAGTTCTTC.